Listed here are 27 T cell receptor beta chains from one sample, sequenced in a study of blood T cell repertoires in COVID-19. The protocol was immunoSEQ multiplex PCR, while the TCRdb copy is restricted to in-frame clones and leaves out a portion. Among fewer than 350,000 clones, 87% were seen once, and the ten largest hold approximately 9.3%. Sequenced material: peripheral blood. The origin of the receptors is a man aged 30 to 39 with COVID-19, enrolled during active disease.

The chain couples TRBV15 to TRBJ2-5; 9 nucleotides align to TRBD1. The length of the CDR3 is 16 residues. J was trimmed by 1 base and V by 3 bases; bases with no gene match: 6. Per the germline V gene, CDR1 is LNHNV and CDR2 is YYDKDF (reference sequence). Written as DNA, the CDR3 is TGTGCCACCAGCAGGTCCGGGACAGGGTTCCAAGAGACCCAGTACTTC. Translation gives CATSRSGTGFQETQYF. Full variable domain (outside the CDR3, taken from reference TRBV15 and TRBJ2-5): DAMVIQNPRYQVTQFGKPVTLSCSQTLNHNVMYWYQQKSSQAPKLLFHYYDKDFNNEADTPDNFQSRRPNTSFCFLDIRSPGLGDTAMYLCATSRSGTGFQETQYFGPGTRLLVL.

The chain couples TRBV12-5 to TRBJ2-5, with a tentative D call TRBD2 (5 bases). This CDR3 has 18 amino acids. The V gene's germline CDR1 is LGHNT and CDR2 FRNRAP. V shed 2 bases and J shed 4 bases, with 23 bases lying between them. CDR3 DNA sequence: TGTGCTAGTGGTTTGTCGATCCCCTATGGGAGTAATCCAGAGACCCAGTACTTC. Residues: CASGLSIPYGSNPETQYF.

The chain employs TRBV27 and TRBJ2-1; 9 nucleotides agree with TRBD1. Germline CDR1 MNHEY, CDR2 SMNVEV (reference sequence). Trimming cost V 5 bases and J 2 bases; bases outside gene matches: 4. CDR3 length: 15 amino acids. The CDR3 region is CASSAQGATYNEQFF. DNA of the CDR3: TGTGCCAGCAGTGCACAGGGGGCTACCTACAATGAGCAGTTCTTC.

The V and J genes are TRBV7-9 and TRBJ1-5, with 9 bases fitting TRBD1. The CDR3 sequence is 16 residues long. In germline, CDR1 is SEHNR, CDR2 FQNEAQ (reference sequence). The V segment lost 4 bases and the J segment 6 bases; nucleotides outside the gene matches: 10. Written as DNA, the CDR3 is TGTGCCAGCAGCTCCGGACAGGGGAGGGTAGGTCAGCCCCAGCATTTT. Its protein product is CASSSGQGRVGQPQHF.

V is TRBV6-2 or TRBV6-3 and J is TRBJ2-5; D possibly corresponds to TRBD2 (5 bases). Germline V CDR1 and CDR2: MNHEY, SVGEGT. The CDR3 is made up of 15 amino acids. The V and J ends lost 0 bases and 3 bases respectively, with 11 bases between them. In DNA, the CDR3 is TGTGCCAGCAGTTACTCAGAGGGTGTTGAAGAGACCCAGTACTTC. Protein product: CASSYSEGVEETQYF.

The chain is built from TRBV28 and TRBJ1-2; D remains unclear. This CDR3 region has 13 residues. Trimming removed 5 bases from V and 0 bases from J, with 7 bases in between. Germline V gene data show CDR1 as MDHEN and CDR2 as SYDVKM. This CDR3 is CASSTPANYGYTF. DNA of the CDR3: TGTGCCAGCAGTACCCCAGCTAACTATGGCTACACCTTC.

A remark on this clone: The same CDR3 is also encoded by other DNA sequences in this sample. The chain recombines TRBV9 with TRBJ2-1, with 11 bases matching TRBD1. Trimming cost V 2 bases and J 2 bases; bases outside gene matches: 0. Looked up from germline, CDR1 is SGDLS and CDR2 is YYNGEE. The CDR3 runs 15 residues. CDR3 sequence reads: CASSVGQGAYNEQFF. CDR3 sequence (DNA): TGTGCCAGCAGCGTGGGACAGGGGGCCTACAATGAGCAGTTCTTC. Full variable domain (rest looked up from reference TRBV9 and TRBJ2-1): DSGVTQTPKHLITATGQRVTLRCSPRSGDLSVYWYQQSLDQGLQFLIQYYNGEERAKGNILERFSAQQFPDLHSELNLSSLELGDSALYFCASSVGQGAYNEQFFGPGTRLTVL.

Here the CDR3 DNA reads TGTGCCAGCAGCTTAGCGCTAGCGGGGGACCAAGAGACCCAGTACTTC. Protein: CASSLALAGDQETQYF. V is TRBV7-2 and J is TRBJ2-5, with TRBD2 matching 10 bases. The CDR3 runs 16 residues. V shed 0 bases and J 0 bases; nucleotides not matched to a gene: 1. CDR1 SGHTA and CDR2 FQGNSA come from the germline V gene.

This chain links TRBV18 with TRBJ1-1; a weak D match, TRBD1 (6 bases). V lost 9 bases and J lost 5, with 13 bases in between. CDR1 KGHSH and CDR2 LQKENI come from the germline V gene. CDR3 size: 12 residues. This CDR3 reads CASSRDTTEAFF. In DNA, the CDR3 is TGTGCCAGTTCCCGGGACACGACTGAAGCTTTCTTT. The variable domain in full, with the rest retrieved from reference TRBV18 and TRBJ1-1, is NAGVMQNPRHLVRRRGQEARLRCSPMKGHSHVYWYRQLPEEGLKFMVYLQKENIIDESGMPKERFSAEFPKEGPSILRIQQVVRGDSAAYFCASSRDTTEAFFGQGTRLTVV.

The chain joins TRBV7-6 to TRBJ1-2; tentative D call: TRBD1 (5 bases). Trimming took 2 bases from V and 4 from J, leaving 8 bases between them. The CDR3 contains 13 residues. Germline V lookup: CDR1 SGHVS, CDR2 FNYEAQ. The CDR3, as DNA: TGTGCCAGCAGCTTATGGGGGGGCTATGGCTACACCTTC. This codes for CASSLWGGYGYTF. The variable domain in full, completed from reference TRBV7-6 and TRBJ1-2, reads GAGVSQSPRYKVTKRGQDVALRCDPISGHVSLYWYRQALGQGPEFLTYFNYEAQQDKSGLPNDRFSAERPEGSISTLTIQRTEQRDSAMYRCASSLWGGYGYTFGSGTRLTVV.

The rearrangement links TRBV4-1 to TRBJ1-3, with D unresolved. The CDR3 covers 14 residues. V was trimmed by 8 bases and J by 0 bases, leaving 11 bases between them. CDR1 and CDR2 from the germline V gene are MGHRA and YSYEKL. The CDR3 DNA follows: TGCGCCAGCCGAGAGCGCGTCTCTGGAAACACCATATATTTT. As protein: CASRERVSGNTIYF.

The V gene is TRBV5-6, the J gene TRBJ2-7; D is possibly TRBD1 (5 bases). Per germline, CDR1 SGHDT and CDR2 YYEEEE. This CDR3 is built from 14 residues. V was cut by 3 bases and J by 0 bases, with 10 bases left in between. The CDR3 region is CASSYDRSSYEQYF. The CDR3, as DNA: TGTGCCAGCAGCTACGACAGAAGCTCCTACGAGCAGTACTTC.

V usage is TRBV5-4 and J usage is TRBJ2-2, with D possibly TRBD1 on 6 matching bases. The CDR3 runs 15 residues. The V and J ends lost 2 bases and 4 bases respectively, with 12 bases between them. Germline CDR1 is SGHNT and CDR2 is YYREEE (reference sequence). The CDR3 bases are TGTGCCAGCAGCTTACAAAACAGGGTCACCGGGGAGCTGTTTTTT. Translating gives CASSLQNRVTGELFF. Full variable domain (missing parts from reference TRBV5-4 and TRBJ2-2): ETGVTQSPTHLIKTRGQQVTLRCSSQSGHNTVSWYQQALGQGPQFIFQYYREEENGRGNFPPRFSGLQFPNYSSELNVNALELDDSALYLCASSLQNRVTGELFFGEGSRLTVL.

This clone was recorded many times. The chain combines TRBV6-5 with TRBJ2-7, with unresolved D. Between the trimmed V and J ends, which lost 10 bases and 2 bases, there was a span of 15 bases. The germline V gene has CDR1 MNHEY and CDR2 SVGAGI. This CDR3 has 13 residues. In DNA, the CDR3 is TGTGCCACCGCTTTTTTGGGCACCTACGAGCAGTACTTC. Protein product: CATAFLGTYEQYF.

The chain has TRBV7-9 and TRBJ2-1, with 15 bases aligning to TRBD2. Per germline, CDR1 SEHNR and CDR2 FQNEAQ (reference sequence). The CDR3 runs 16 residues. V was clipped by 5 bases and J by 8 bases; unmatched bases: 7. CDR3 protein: CASSNRTSGRADEQFF. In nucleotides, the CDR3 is TGTGCCAGCAGCAACAGGACTAGCGGGAGGGCAGATGAGCAGTTCTTC.

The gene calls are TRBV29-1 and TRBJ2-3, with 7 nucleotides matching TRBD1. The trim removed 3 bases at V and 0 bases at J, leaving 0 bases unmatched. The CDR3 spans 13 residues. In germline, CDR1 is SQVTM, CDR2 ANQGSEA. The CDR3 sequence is CSVEGQSTDTQYF. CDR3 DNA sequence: TGCAGCGTTGAGGGACAGAGCACAGATACGCAGTATTTT.

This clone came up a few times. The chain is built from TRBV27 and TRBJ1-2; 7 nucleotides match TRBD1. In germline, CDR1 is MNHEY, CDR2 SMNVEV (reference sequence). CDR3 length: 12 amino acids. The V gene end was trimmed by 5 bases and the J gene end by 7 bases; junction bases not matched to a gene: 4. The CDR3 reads CASSPRGTGYTF. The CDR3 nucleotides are TGTGCCAGCAGTCCCAGGGGGACTGGCTACACCTTC.

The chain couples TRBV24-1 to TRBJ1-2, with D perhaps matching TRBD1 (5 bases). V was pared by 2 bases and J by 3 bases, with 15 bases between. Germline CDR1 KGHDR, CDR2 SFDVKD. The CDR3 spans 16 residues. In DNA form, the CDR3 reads TGTGCCACCAGTGATTCCCCTGGGGGGACGGACTATGGCTACACCTTC. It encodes CATSDSPGGTDYGYTF.

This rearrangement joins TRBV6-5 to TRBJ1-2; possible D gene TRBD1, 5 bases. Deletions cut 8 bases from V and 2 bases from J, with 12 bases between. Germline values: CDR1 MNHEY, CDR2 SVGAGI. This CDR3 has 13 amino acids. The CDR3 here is CASGGLANYGYTF. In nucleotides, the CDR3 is TGTGCCAGCGGGGGACTTGCGAACTATGGCTACACCTTC.

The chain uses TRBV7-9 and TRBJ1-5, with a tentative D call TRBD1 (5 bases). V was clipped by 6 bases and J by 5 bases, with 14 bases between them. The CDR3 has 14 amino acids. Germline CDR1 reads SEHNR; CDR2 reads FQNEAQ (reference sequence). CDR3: CASSPDGGYQPQHF. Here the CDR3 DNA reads TGTGCCAGCAGTCCCGACGGGGGATATCAGCCCCAGCATTTT.

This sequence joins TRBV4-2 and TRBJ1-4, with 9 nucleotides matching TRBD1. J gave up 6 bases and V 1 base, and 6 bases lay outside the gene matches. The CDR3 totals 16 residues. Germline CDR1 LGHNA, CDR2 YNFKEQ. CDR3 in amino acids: CASSQVYGQGHEKLFF. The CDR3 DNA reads TGTGCCAGCAGCCAAGTTTATGGACAGGGGCATGAAAAACTGTTTTTT.

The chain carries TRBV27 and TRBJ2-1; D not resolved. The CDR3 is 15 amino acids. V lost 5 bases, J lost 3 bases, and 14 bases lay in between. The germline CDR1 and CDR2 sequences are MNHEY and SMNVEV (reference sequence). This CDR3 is CASSLTGGNYNEQFF. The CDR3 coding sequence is TGTGCCAGCAGTCTAACCGGCGGAAACTACAATGAGCAGTTCTTC.

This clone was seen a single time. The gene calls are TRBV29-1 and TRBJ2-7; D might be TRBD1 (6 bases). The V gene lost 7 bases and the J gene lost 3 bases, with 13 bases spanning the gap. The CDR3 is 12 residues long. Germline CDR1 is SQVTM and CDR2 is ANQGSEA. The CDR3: CSATGTLYEQYF. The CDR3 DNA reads TGCAGCGCGACCGGGACACTCTACGAGCAGTACTTC.

CDR3 bases: TGTGCCAGCAGTTACGGGAGGTTTCAGCCCCAGCATTTT. Encoded protein: CASSYGRFQPQHF. The chain uses TRBV6-5 and TRBJ1-5; D not resolved. This CDR3 region has 13 residues. Germline CDR1 and CDR2: MNHEY and SVGAGI. V lost 2 bases and J 6 bases, leaving 8 bases between the germline ends.

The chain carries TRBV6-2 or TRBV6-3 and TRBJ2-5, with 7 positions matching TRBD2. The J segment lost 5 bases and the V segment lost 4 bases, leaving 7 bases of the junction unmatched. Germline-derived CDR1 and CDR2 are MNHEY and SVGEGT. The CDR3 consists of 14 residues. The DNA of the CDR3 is TGTGCCAGCAGTTCTGGGGGGGGATGGGAGACCCAGTACTTC. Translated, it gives CASSSGGGWETQYF.

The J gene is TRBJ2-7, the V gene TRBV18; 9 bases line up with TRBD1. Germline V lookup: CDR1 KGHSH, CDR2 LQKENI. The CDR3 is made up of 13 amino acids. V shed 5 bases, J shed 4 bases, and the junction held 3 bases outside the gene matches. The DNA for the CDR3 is TGTGCCAGCTCAGGGACAGGGCGGTACGAGCAGTACTTC. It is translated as CASSGTGRYEQYF.

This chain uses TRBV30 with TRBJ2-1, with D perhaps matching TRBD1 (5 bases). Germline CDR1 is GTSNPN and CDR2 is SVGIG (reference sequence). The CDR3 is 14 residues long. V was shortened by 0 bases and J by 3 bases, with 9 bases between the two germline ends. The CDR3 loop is CAWSVLDSYNEQFF. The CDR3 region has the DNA TGTGCCTGGAGTGTACTTGACAGCTACAATGAGCAGTTCTTC.